This T cell receptor (beta chain) stems from a study of blood T cell repertoires in COVID-19. Study overall: The United States, Italy and Spain supplied acute and convalescent COVID-19 samples.

Germline lookup yields CDR1 MDHEN and CDR2 SYDVKM. This CDR3 is built from 12 residues. With 5 bases removed from V and 9 bases from J, the gap between germline ends came to 14 bases. In the authors' methods: Amplified reference gene primers provided the basis for estimating nucleated cell counts. Profiling relied on immunoSEQ multiplex PCR, and the TCRdb table lists in-frame clones only, not all of them. D and trimming were read from the DNA, whereas the V and J calls and clone size are those reported in that table. In the table there are about 100,000 clones, roughly 92% of which are singletons. This receptor was obtained from a man aged 50 or older with active COVID-19. The chain joins TRBV28 to TRBJ2-7, with a tentative D call TRBD2 (6 bases). Sequencing was done on a sample of peripheral blood. The CDR3 DNA reads as TGTGCCAGCAGTCGAAGCCAGCGGGCGCAGTACTTC. It specifies CASSRSQRAQYF.